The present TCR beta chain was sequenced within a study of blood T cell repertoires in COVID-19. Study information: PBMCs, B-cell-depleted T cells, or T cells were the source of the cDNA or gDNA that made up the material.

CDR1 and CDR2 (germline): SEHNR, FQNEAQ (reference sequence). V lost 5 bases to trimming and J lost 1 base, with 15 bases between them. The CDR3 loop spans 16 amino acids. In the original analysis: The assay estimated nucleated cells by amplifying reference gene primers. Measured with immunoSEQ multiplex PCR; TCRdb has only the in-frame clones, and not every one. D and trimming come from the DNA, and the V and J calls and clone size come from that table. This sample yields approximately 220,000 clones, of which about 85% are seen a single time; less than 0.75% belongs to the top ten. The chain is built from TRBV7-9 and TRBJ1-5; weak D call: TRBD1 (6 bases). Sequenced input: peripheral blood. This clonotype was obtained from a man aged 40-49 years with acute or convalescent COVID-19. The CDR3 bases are TGTGCCAGCAGCGATACAGGGAAGGGAAGCAATCAGCCCCAGCATTTT. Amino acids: CASSDTGKGSNQPQHF.